The clone carrying this T cell receptor beta chain was counted ten times or more. Its target is unknown. The cDNA had a unique molecular identifier and a template-switch universal primer site. MiXCR, applied by TCRdb to the 5' RACE reads, yields one record per CDR3 protein. The sample records 690,000 or so distinct CDR3 sequences, less than 10% being singletons. Germline assignment: CDR1 ENHRY and CDR2 SYGVKD. The CDR3 sequence is 14 residues long. V was cut by 0 bases and J by 3 bases, with 6 bases left in between. Among all donors, each was a healthy Caucasian. These data are taken from a study of identical twins. Study observations and caveats: Out-of-frame alpha sequences common to twins exhibited a surplus of low generation probability. In beta out-of-frame sequences, the excess sharing between twins was weaker.

These same records also appear under a second study, on yellow fever vaccine responses in identical twins.

The sequence derives from a woman aged 18-29 years in good health. The V and J genes are TRBV10-3 and TRBJ2-1; no clear D. Input material: PBMCs. CDR3: CAISESAGYNEQFF. The CDR3 nucleotides read TGTGCCATCAGTGAGTCGGCCGGCTACAATGAGCAGTTCTTC.